The clone carrying this TCR beta chain was recorded a few times. Its antigen remains unidentified. The sample carries other DNA sequences with the same CDR3. RNA was extracted and reverse transcribed into cDNA as the sequencing template. Sequencing used immunoSEQ multiplex PCR; TCRdb keeps in-frame clones, though not all of them. Among some 180,000 clones listed, roughly 56% were seen once. The data derive from a study of CD8+ T cells in alopecia areata. V was clipped by 4 bases and J by 6 bases, with 13 bases between them. The CDR3 loop spans 14 amino acids. Germline V gene data show CDR1 as SGHDT and CDR2 as YYEEEE. Study-level points and caveats: In lesional scalp, particularly from alopecia totalis/universalis, clonality was higher than in normal scalp.

The V call is TRBV5-6, the J call TRBJ2-2; D is possibly TRBD1 or TRBD2 (5 bases each). The source of this sequence is a human donor in good health. Sample: CD8+ T cells sorted from blood. The CDR3 nucleotides read TGTGCCAGCAGCCCCGGGGTGGGGGCCGGGGAGCTGTTTTTT. Translation gives CASSPGVGAGELFF.